A single sample gave rise to the 25 T cell receptor beta chains below, sequenced in a study of CD8 T cells in ankylosing spondylitis. TCRdb redid the calling of the 5' RACE reads with MiXCR, one entry per CDR3 protein. The table has about 130,000 distinct CDR3 sequences, approximately 7.3% seen once; the top ten hold about an eighth. Sequencing was performed on blood, either unsorted or a sorted T cell fraction (not recorded which). These receptors all come from a female donor with ankylosing spondylitis or in good health (not recorded which).

This clonotype was counted ten times or more. V usage is TRBV5-1 and J usage is TRBJ2-1; 7 positions match TRBD1. Per the germline V gene, CDR1 is SGHRS and CDR2 is YFSETQ. The J segment lost 8 bases and the V segment lost 0 bases, leaving 2 bases of the junction unmatched. This CDR3 has 13 amino acids. In nucleotides, the CDR3 is TGCGCCAGCAGCTTGGATGACAGGGATGAGCAGTTCTTC. Its translation is CASSLDDRDEQFF.

As to this clonotype: A much larger clone differs by one base, so this may be a read error. The rearrangement links TRBV12-3 or TRBV12-4 to TRBJ2-3; 11 bases fit TRBD2. The CDR3 is 18 residues long. CDR3 in amino acids: CAISFPFSGGDGTDTQYF. CDR3 in DNA: TGTGCCATCAGTTTCCCCTTTAGCGGGGGGGACGGCACAGATACGCAGTATTTT.

This clonotype was detected many times. The chain couples TRBV29-1 to TRBJ2-3; tentatively, D is TRBD1 (5 bases). Germline lookup yields CDR1 SQVTM and CDR2 ANQGSEA. V lost 7 bases, J lost 1 base, and 12 bases lay in between. This CDR3 is built from 13 residues. The CDR3 DNA sequence: TGCAGCGCTGAGGACATCCGCACAGATACGCAGTATTTT. Translated, it gives CSAEDIRTDTQYF.

The chain combines TRBV7-8 with TRBJ1-1, with TRBD1 matching over 7 bases. Germline values: CDR1 SGHVS, CDR2 FQNEAQ. V dropped 5 bases and J dropped 4; count of bases not matched to a gene: 10. The CDR3 is made up of 15 amino acids. The CDR3 here is CASSDRQGGGTEAFF. Here the CDR3 DNA reads TGTGCCAGCAGCGACCGACAGGGTGGAGGCACTGAAGCTTTCTTT.

This clonotype was detected many times. The V call is TRBV11-1, the J call TRBJ2-1; 7 bases map to TRBD1. The CDR3 is 18 amino acids. J lost 3 bases, V lost 5 bases, and 16 bases had no gene match. In germline, CDR1 is SGHAT, CDR2 FQDESV (reference sequence). The CDR3 loop is CASSPRQGRILGYNEQFF. The CDR3 DNA follows: TGTGCCAGCAGCCCCCGACAGGGAAGAATCTTGGGCTACAATGAGCAGTTCTTC.

The table lists this clonotype with many counts. The chain links TRBV5-1 to TRBJ2-7, with 9 bases identical to TRBD1. This CDR3 is built from 16 residues. The V gene's germline CDR1 is SGHRS and CDR2 YFSETQ. The V gene end was trimmed by 4 bases and the J gene end by 9 bases; junction bases not matched to a gene: 17. The CDR3 nucleotides are TGCGCCAGCAGCCTGACCACCGGGACAGGGAAGTATGGGCAGTACTTC. Amino acid sequence: CASSLTTGTGKYGQYF.

This clonotype was counted at least ten times. The gene calls are TRBV12-3 or TRBV12-4 and TRBJ2-1; a possible D gene is TRBD2 (6 bases). Between the trimmed V and J ends, which lost 3 bases and 10 bases, there was a span of 10 bases. The CDR3 loop spans 12 amino acids. CDR3 loop: CASSFMGREQFF. CDR3 in DNA: TGTGCCAGCAGTTTCATGGGGAGGGAGCAGTTCTTC.

This clonotype was observed at least ten times. V usage is TRBV4-1 and J usage is TRBJ1-6, with a tentative D call TRBD1 (6 bases). The CDR3 is 15 amino acids. In germline, CDR1 is MGHRA, CDR2 YSYEKL. Trimming removed 0 bases from V and 9 bases from J, with 12 bases in between. The DNA of the CDR3 is TGCGCCAGCAGCCAAGAGGCAGGGGCTGGTTCACCCCTCCACTTT. It specifies CASSQEAGAGSPLHF.

This clonotype was picked up many times. The chain recombines TRBV5-1 with TRBJ1-1; a possible D gene is TRBD1 (5 bases). The length of the CDR3 is 15 residues. Germline loops: CDR1 SGHRS, CDR2 YFSETQ. The germline V and J ends were trimmed by 0 bases and 6 bases, with 15 bases remaining between them. CDR3 amino acids: CASSLGQGPIAEAFF. The CDR3 nucleotides are TGCGCCAGCAGCTTGGGCCAGGGCCCAATTGCTGAAGCTTTCTTT.

In its sample, this clonotype was seen many times. The chain employs TRBV5-1 and TRBJ2-7, with 9 bases matching TRBD1. Trimming cost V 4 bases and J 5 bases; bases outside gene matches: 7. Germline loops: CDR1 SGHRS, CDR2 YFSETQ. The CDR3 consists of 14 residues. The CDR3 DNA follows: TGCGCCAGCAGCGAAACAGGGGGCTTCGACGAGCAGTACTTC. This sequence encodes CASSETGGFDEQYF.

The J gene is TRBJ2-7, the V gene TRBV27, with a weak D call TRBD1 (7 bases). V was shortened by 4 bases and J by 4 bases, with 17 bases between the two germline ends. Germline V CDR1 and CDR2: MNHEY, SMNVEV (reference sequence). This CDR3 region has 15 residues. The CDR3 DNA sequence: TGTGCCAGCAGTTCGGAGGGGGCCCGCGTTTACGAGCAGTACTTC. Residues: CASSSEGARVYEQYF.

This clonotype came up many times. The rearrangement joins TRBV21-1 to TRBJ2-1. TRBV21-1 is a listed pseudogene. The CDR3 is made up of 10 amino acids. The CDR3 loop reads CASSVDEQFF. In nucleotides, the CDR3 is TGTGCCAGCAGCGTTGATGAGCAGTTCTTC.

This clonotype was counted a few times. This chain joins TRBV6-1 and TRBJ2-5, with TRBD1 as a possible D gene (5 bases). The V gene's germline CDR1 is MNHNS and CDR2 SASEGT. CDR3 length: 14 amino acids. V was clipped by 6 bases and J by 0 bases, with 11 bases between them. The CDR3 coding sequence is TGTGCCAGCAGGTTGACAGTGTACCAAGAGACCCAGTACTTC. This codes for CASRLTVYQETQYF.

There are many counts of this clonotype. This chain joins TRBV9 and TRBJ1-4; D gene unclear. Germline assignment: CDR1 SGDLS and CDR2 YYNGEE. This CDR3 spans 13 amino acids. The V end was cut by 3 bases, the J end by 8 bases, with 11 bases between. CDR3: CASSAGYGEKLFF. Written as DNA, the CDR3 is TGTGCCAGCAGCGCCGGCTATGGCGAAAAACTGTTTTTT.

This clonotype was counted ten times or more. The chain is built from TRBV10-3 and TRBJ1-1; 7 nucleotides align to TRBD1. The V and J ends lost 0 bases and 4 bases, in that order; junction bases with no gene match: 5. CDR1 and CDR2 (germline): ENHRY, SYGVKD. The CDR3 consists of 15 residues. The CDR3 reads CAISESTGSGTEAFF. CDR3 nucleotides: TGTGCCATCAGTGAGTCGACAGGGTCTGGCACTGAAGCTTTCTTT.

This clonotype was observed at least ten times. The chain joins TRBV20-1 to TRBJ2-3; 7 nucleotides agree with TRBD2. The CDR3 runs to 15 residues. V was clipped by 4 bases and J by 1 base; unmatched bases: 8. Germline CDR1 DFQATT, CDR2 SNEGSKA (reference sequence). The CDR3 DNA is TGCAGTGCTAAAATAGCGGGCCCTGGCACAGATACGCAGTATTTT. It is translated as CSAKIAGPGTDTQYF.

This clonotype appeared many times. As DNA, the CDR3 is TGCAGCGTTGATCAGGCAGAGGTTAGCTACACCTTC. It codes for CSVDQAEVSYTF. The chain links TRBV29-1 to TRBJ1-2; the D is unclear. The CDR3 has 12 residues. Germline-derived CDR1 and CDR2 are SQVTM and ANQGSEA. V gave up 3 bases and J gave up 9 bases, with 14 bases separating them.

This clonotype was observed at least ten times. CDR3 bases: TGTGCCAGCAGCCCCGGACAATTGTGGGGCGTGAACACTGAAGCTTTCTTT. Translation gives CASSPGQLWGVNTEAFF. This sequence joins TRBV7-2 and TRBJ1-1, with a weak D call TRBD1 (5 bases). Germline CDR1 and CDR2: SGHTA and FQGNSA. The V end was cut by 5 bases, the J end by 0 bases, with 19 bases between. The CDR3 length is 17 residues.

This clonotype came up many times. The chain carries TRBV5-4 and TRBJ2-1; 7 nucleotides line up with TRBD1. The CDR3 consists of 15 residues. The ends lost 1 base at V and 2 bases at J; junction bases unmatched: 3. Germline-derived CDR1 and CDR2 are SGHNT and YYREEE (reference sequence). CDR3 amino acids: CASSLIQGTYNEQFF. CDR3 nucleotide sequence: TGTGCCAGCAGCTTGATACAGGGGACCTACAATGAGCAGTTCTTC. The variable domain in full, completed from reference TRBV5-4 and TRBJ2-1, reads ETGVTQSPTHLIKTRGQQVTLRCSSQSGHNTVSWYQQALGQGPQFIFQYYREEENGRGNFPPRFSGLQFPNYSSELNVNALELDDSALYLCASSLIQGTYNEQFFGPGTRLTVL.

This clonotype was recorded once. This rearrangement joins TRBV5-4 to TRBJ1-5; weak D call: TRBD1 (5 bases). Germline V gene data show CDR1 as SGHNT and CDR2 as YYREEE (reference sequence). Trimming removed 2 bases at V and 0 bases at J, with 12 bases between. The CDR3 runs 16 residues. The CDR3 here is CASSFGGTDSNQPQHF. The CDR3, as DNA: TGTGCCAGCAGCTTTGGGGGAACGGATAGCAATCAGCCCCAGCATTTT.

The rearrangement uses TRBV14 and TRBJ1-1; 7 bases are a match to TRBD1. The CDR3 length is 13 residues. The V and J ends lost 1 base and 7 bases, in that order; junction bases with no gene match: 3. Germline values: CDR1 SGHDN, CDR2 FVKESK. The CDR3 is CASSQVGTVEAFF. CDR3 nucleotide sequence: TGTGCCAGCAGCCAAGTAGGGACAGTTGAAGCTTTCTTT.

This clonotype has at least ten counts. This sequence joins TRBV5-1 and TRBJ1-1; a possible D gene is TRBD1 (6 bases). The V end lost 4 bases, the J end lost 8 bases, and 12 bases lay between the germline ends. There are 12 residues in the CDR3. Germline loops: CDR1 SGHRS, CDR2 YFSETQ. The DNA for the CDR3 is TGCGCCAGCAGCCGCAGGGGCGGAGAAGCTTTCTTT. It is translated as CASSRRGGEAFF. The full variable domain, its missing parts supplied by reference TRBV5-1 and TRBJ1-1, is KAGVTQTPRYLIKTRGQQVTLSCSPISGHRSVSWYQQTPGQGLQFLFEYFSETQRNKGNFPGRFSGRQFSNSRSEMNVSTLELGDSALYLCASSRRGGEAFFGQGTRLTVV.

Points on this clonotype: This may stem from a read error, because a much larger clone lies one nucleotide away. The rearrangement joins TRBV6-5 to TRBJ2-3, with 10 bases fitting TRBD2. This CDR3 contains 16 residues. CDR1 is MNHEY and CDR2 is SVGAGI in the germline V gene. V lost 2 bases, J lost 3 bases, and 5 bases stayed unmatched. CDR3 loop: CASSYEELAGTDTQYF. Written as DNA, the CDR3 is TGTGCCAGCAGTTACGAGGAACTAGCGGGGACAGATACGCAGTATTTT.

Many counts were recorded for this clonotype. The V gene is TRBV7-9, the J gene TRBJ2-7; D not certain. This CDR3 region has 11 residues. Germline CDR1 SEHNR, CDR2 FQNEAQ (reference sequence). V was shortened by 8 bases and J by 1 base, with 6 bases between the two germline ends. This CDR3 reads CASGPSYEQYF. For the CDR3, the DNA is TGTGCCAGCGGTCCATCCTACGAGCAGTACTTC.

The sample holds many counts of this clonotype. V and J are TRBV20-1 and TRBJ1-2, with TRBD1 matching 8 bases. The CDR3 has 12 amino acids. Trimming took 4 bases from V and 6 from J; bases not matched to a gene: 4. Germline CDR1 is DFQATT and CDR2 is SNEGSKA (reference sequence). The CDR3 DNA reads as TGCAGTGCTAACAGGGGGGCGGATGGCTACACCTTC. Its protein is CSANRGADGYTF.